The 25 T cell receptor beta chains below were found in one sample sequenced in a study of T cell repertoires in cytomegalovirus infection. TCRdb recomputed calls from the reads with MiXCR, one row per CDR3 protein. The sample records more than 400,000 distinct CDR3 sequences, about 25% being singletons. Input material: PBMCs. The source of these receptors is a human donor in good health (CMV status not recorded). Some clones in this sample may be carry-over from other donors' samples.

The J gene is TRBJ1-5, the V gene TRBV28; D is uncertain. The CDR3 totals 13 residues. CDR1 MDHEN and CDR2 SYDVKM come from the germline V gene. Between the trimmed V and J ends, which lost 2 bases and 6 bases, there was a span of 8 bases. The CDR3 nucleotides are TGTGCCAGCAGTTTACATCGGAGTCAGCCCCAGCATTTT. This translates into CASSLHRSQPQHF.

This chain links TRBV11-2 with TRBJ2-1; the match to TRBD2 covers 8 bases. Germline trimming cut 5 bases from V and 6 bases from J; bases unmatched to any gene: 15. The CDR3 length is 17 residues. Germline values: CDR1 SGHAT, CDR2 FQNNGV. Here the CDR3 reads CASSRPKGAREVNEQFF. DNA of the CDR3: TGTGCCAGCAGCCGCCCCAAGGGTGCGCGGGAGGTCAATGAGCAGTTCTTC. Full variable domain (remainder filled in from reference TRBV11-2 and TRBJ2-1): EAGVAQSPRYKIIEKRQSVAFWCNPISGHATLYWYQQILGQGPKLLIQFQNNGVVDDSQLPKDRFSAERLKGVDSTLKIQPAKLEDSAVYLCASSRPKGAREVNEQFFGPGTRLTVL.

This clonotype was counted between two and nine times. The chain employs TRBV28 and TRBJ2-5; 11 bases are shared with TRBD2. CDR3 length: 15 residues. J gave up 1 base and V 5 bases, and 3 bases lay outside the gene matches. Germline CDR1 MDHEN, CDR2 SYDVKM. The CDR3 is CASSIAGGPQETQYF. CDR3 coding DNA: TGTGCCAGCAGTATAGCGGGAGGGCCCCAAGAGACCCAGTACTTC.

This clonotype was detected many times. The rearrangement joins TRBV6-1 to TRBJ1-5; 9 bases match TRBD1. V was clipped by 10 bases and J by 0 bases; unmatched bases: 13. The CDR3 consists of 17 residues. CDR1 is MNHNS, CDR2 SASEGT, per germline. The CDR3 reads CATQALWTGVSNQPQHF. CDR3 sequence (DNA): TGTGCCACCCAAGCTCTCTGGACAGGGGTTAGCAATCAGCCCCAGCATTTT.

CDR3 loop: CSAKSPTNYGYTF. In DNA form, the CDR3 reads TGCAGTGCCAAGTCCCCCACTAACTATGGCTACACCTTC. The V gene is TRBV20-1, the J gene TRBJ1-2; D is undetermined. The CDR3 spans 13 residues. Germline CDR1 and CDR2: DFQATT and SNEGSKA (reference sequence). The V end was cut by 6 bases, the J end by 0 bases, with 11 bases between.

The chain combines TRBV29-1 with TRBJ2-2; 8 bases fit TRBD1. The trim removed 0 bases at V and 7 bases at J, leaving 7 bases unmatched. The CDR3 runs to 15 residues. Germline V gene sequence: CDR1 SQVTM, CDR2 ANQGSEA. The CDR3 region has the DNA TGCAGCGTTGAAGAGTCAGGGGGCGTCATCGGGGAGCTGTTTTTT. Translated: CSVEESGGVIGELFF.

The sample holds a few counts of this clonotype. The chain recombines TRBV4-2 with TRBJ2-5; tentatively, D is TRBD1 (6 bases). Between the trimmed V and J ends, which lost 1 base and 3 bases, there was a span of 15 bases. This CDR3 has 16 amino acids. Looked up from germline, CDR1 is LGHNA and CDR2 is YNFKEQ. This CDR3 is CASSQAPSGQEETQYF. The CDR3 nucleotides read TGTGCCAGCAGCCAAGCCCCCTCGGGACAAGAAGAGACCCAGTACTTC.

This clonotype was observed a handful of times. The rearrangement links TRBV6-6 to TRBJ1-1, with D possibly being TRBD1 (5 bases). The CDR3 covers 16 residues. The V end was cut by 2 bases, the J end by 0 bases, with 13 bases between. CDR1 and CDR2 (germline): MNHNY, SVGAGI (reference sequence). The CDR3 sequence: CASSYARTQMNTEAFF. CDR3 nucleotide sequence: TGTGCCAGCAGTTACGCCAGGACACAGATGAACACTGAAGCTTTCTTT.

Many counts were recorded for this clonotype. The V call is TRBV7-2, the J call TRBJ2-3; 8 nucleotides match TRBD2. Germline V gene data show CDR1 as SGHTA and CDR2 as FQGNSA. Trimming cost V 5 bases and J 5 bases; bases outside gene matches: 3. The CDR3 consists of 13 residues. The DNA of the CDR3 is TGTGCCAGCAGCGGAGCGGGAGTAGATACGCAGTATTTT. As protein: CASSGAGVDTQYF.

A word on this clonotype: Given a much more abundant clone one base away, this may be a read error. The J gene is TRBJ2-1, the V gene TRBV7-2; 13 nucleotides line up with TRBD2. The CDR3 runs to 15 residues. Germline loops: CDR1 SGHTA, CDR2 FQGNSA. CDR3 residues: CASSSTSGRSNGQFF. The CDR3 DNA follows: TGTGCCAGCAGCTCGACTAGCGGGAGGTCCAATGGGCAGTTCTTC.

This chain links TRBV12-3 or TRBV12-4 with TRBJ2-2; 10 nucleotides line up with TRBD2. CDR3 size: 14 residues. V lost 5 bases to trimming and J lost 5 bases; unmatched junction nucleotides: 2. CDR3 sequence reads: CASSQREGTGELFF. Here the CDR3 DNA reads TGTGCCAGCAGTCAGCGGGAGGGTACCGGGGAGCTGTTTTTT.

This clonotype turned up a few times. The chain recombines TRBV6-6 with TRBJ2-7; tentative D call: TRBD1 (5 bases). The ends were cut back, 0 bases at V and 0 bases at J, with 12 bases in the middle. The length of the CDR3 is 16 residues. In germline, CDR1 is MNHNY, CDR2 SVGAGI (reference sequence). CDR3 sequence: CASSYSPGIISYEQYF. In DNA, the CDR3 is TGTGCCAGCAGTTACTCTCCAGGGATAATCTCCTACGAGCAGTACTTC.

As DNA, the CDR3 is TGTGCCAGCATTAAGACTAGACCCGGTGAGCAGTTCTTC. It codes for CASIKTRPGEQFF. The chain uses TRBV12-3 or TRBV12-4 and TRBJ2-1; perhaps TRBD2 as D (6 bases). V lost 7 bases to trimming and J lost 9 bases, with 16 bases between them. The length of the CDR3 is 13 residues.

CDR3 amino acids: CASSQRGWRNEQYV. Here the CDR3 DNA reads TGCGCCAGCAGTCAAAGGGGGTGGCGGAACGAGCAGTACGTC. The rearrangement joins TRBV23-1 to TRBJ2-7, with a weak D call TRBD1 (6 bases). TRBV23-1 is an ORF, with its function uncertain. This CDR3 has 14 amino acids. The germline V and J ends were trimmed by 2 bases and 5 bases, with 13 bases remaining between them.

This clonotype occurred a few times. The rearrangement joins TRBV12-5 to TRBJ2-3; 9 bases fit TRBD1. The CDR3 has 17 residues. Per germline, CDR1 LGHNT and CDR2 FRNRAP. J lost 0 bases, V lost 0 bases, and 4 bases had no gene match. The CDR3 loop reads CASGLVPGQGSTDTQYF. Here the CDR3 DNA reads TGTGCTAGTGGTTTGGTCCCGGGACAGGGTAGCACAGATACGCAGTATTTT.

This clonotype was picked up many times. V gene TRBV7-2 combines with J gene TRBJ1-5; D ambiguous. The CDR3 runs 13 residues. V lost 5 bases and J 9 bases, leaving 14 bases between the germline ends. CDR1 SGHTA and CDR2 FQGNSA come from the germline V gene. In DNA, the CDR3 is TGTGCCAGCAGCACTCCGGGTCTTCGGCCCCAGCATTTT. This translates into CASSTPGLRPQHF.

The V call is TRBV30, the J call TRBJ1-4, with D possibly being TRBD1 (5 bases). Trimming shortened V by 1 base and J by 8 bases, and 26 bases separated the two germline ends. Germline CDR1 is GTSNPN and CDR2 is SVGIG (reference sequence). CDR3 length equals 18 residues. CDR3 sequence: CAWSGFSVPGGGGEKLFF. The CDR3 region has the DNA TGTGCCTGGAGTGGATTTAGTGTCCCTGGCGGGGGAGGAGAAAAACTGTTTTTT.

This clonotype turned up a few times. CDR3 sequence reads: CASTSGTSGNNEQFF. CDR3 bases: TGTGCCAGCACCTCAGGGACTAGCGGTAACAATGAGCAGTTCTTC. The V call is TRBV5-4, the J call TRBJ2-1, with TRBD2 matching 11 bases. V gave up 6 bases and J gave up 5 bases; unmatched junction bases: 7. The CDR3 loop spans 15 amino acids. Germline lookup yields CDR1 SGHNT and CDR2 YYREEE (reference sequence).

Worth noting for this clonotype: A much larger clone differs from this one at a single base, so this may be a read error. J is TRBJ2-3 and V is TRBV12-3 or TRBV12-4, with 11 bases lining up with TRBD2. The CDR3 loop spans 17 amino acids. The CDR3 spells CASSLEVLAGGTDTQNF. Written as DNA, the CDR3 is TGTGCCAGCAGTTTGGAGGTCCTAGCGGGAGGAACAGATACGCAGAATTTT.

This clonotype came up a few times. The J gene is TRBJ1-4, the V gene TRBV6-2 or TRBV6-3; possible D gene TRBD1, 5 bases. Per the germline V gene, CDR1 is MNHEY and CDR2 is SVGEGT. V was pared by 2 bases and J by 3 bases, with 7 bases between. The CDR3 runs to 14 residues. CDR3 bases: TGTGCCAGCAGTTACGGGGGATCTAATGAAAAACTGTTTTTT. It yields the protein CASSYGGSNEKLFF.

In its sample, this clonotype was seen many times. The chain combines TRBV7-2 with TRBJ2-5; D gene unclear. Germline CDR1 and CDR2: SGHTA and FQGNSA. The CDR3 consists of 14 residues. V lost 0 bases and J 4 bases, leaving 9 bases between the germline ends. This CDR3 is CASSLAATRETQYF. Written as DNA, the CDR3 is TGTGCCAGCAGCTTAGCAGCAACGAGAGAGACCCAGTACTTC.

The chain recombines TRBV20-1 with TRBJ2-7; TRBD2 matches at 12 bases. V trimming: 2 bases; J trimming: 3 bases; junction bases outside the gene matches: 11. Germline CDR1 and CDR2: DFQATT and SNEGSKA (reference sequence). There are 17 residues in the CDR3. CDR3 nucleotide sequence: TGCAGTGCTAGATCCCCCCTAGCGGGAGGGCTGTACTACGAGCAGTACTTC. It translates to CSARSPLAGGLYYEQYF.

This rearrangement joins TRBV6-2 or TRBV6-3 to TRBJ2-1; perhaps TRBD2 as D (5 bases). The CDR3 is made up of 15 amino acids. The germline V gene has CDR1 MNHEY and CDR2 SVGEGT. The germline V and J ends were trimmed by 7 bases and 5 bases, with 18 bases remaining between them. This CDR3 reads CASILRLLGDNEQFF. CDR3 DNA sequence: TGTGCCAGCATACTCCGGCTCCTGGGAGACAATGAGCAGTTCTTC.

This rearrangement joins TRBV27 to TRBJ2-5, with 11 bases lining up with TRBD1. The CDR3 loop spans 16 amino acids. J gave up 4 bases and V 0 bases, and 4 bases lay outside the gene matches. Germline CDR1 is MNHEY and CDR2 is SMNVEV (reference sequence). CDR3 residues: CASSLSPGQGGETQYF. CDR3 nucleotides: TGTGCCAGCAGTTTATCTCCGGGACAGGGGGGAGAGACCCAGTACTTC.

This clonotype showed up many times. CDR3 sequence reads: CASRILAGGGSSYNEQFF. CDR3 bases: TGTGCCAGCAGAATACTAGCGGGAGGAGGTAGCTCCTACAATGAGCAGTTCTTC. This chain uses TRBV12-3 or TRBV12-4 with TRBJ2-1; 12 nucleotides line up with TRBD2. The CDR3 has 18 amino acids. V dropped 6 bases and J dropped 0; count of bases not matched to a gene: 9.